The source of this TCR beta chain is a study of blood T cell repertoires in COVID-19 (dated by TCRdb to 2020 to 2022). With regard to the full study: The collaborator samples originated in the United States, Italy and Spain and spanned the acute and convalescent phases of COVID-19. The prospective study material was composed of cDNA or gDNA derived from T cells, B-cell-depleted T cells, or PBMCs. Subjects who had been exposed to COVID-19, were actively infected with it, or had recovered from it provided the deeply sampled blood TCRbeta repertoires that made up the dataset. The repertoires were made available in a free public database intended to serve as a resource for research on the immune response to SARS-CoV-2. Samples were obtained from the ongoing ImmuneRACE study (first 160 participants) and from about 1,300 subjects provided by 6 global collaborators. The sample metadata nearly always contained a de-identified subject ID, COVID-19 status, age in years and sex. Where HLA class I and class II types were available, the types were taken from metadata supplied by the sample provider, not from assay-based typing.

Participants in the prospective study were aged about 18 to 95 years, lived in some 24 United States geographic areas, and enrolled through a virtual design. In the prospective study, participants were assigned to cohorts based on the clinical history participants reported in a screening survey and a study questionnaire. For ImmuneRACE Cohort 3, a participant was defined as recovered based on two consecutive negative NP/OP PCR tests, clearance by a healthcare professional, or resolution of symptoms. In the prospective study, mobile phlebotomists collected whole blood, serum and a nasopharyngeal or oropharyngeal swab from each participant. Participants in the prospective study had the option to provide additional blood draws and questionnaires over an approximately 2-month period. Before DNA extraction, prospective study blood samples were shipped either frozen or at room temperature. Paper-wide results and their limitations: Clinical and demographic metadata were provided uncurated, with the amount varying by source and participant.

TCRbeta CDR3 regions were amplified from genomic DNA using the immunoSEQ Assay, a bias-controlled multiplex PCR. Concerning the study's data processing: The number of nucleated cells in each sample was estimated from the amplification of reference gene primers within the assay. To quantify the absolute abundance of each unique TCRbeta CDR3 rearrangement, sequence reads were collapsed and filtered. For each sample, productive Simpson clonality was calculated by taking the square root of Simpson's diversity index across productive rearrangements. TCRdb holds this immuneACCESS table with in-frame rearrangements only. Some clones are missing; in checked studies, unresolved V genes explain under half, and the rest has no known cause. V, J and clone size derive from that table, while D and trimming were established from the DNA sequence. Counted in this sample were about 400,000 clones; approximately 90% of them appeared once. Roughly 9.4% of the sample rests with the top ten.

Comment on this clone: Its antigen has not been determined. Relative to the germline gene, one junction end is altered; a read error may explain this.

As encoded in the germline V gene, CDR1 is SNHLY while CDR2 is FYNNEI. Taken from cysteine to phenylalanine, the CDR3 has 12 residues. Only CDR3 DNA is held: 36 bases, read in frame from base 1. This TCR was recovered from a woman aged 50 to 65 who had recovered from COVID-19. Sequenced: PBMCs or T cells enriched from blood (not recorded which). The rearrangement combines TRBV2 with TRBJ2-1; TRBD1 agrees with 8 junctional bases. The bases read TGCCCTGAAGTAACAGGGGGCAATGAGCAGTTCTTC. This sequence encodes CPEVTGGNEQFF.